The 2 T cell receptor beta chains listed next were all sequenced from one sample in a study of sequential checkpoint blockade in melanoma. Profiling relied on immunoSEQ multiplex PCR, and the TCRdb table lists in-frame clones only, not all of them. The sample has 11,000 to 15,000 clones, about three quarters seen once. Treatment noted: randomized to nivolumab then ipilimumab (arm A) or the reverse (arm B). The specimen comprised CD8+ T cells sorted from blood (inferred from file names), sampled from a patient given nivolumab and ipilimumab in sequence. All receptors derive from a human donor with melanoma.

The DNA of the CDR3 is TGTGCCAGCAGTTTTGGGGGCTCGCAGCCCCAGCATTTT. This gives the protein CASSFGGSQPQHF. The chain couples TRBV27 to TRBJ1-5, with TRBD1 as a possible D gene (6 bases). The V gene's germline CDR1 is MNHEY and CDR2 SMNVEV (reference sequence). The CDR3 spans 13 residues. V dropped 3 bases and J dropped 7 bases, with 10 bases sitting between them.

The rearrangement joins TRBV27 to TRBJ1-4; 7 bases are shared with TRBD1. This CDR3 is built from 17 residues. Germline V gene lookup returns CDR1 MNHEY and CDR2 SMNVEV (reference sequence). V lost 3 bases, J lost 2 bases, and 9 bases stayed unmatched. The CDR3 region has the DNA TGTGCCAGCAGTTTTAGAGGGGGCGAGGGCACTAATGAAAAACTGTTTTTT. It encodes CASSFRGGEGTNEKLFF.